The next 32 T cell receptor beta chains were all read from a single sample in a study of T-cell memory formation after mild COVID-19. MiXCR, applied by TCRdb to the 5' RACE reads, yields one record per CDR3 protein. Seen here are roughly 550,000 distinct CDR3 sequences, approximately 20% observed once, and the top ten hold approximately 12%. The specimen was PBMCs or a T cell subset sorted from them (not recorded which). Source of these receptors: an adult woman who had mild COVID-19 (a few samples of this study predate the infection). Cell type and time point are not known.

This chain uses TRBV24-1 with TRBJ2-1, with D possibly TRBD1 on 7 matching bases. The germline CDR1 and CDR2 sequences are KGHDR and SFDVKD. V lost 3 bases to trimming and J lost 6 bases, with 20 bases between them. The CDR3 sequence is 17 residues long. The CDR3 is CATSDPGRQGGINEQFF. As DNA, the CDR3 is TGTGCCACCAGTGATCCGGGGAGACAGGGAGGTATCAATGAGCAGTTCTTC.

This rearrangement joins TRBV6-1 to TRBJ1-2, with a possible D match to TRBD1 (5 bases). This CDR3 is built from 16 residues. Trimming removed 6 bases from V and 8 bases from J, with 25 bases in between. The germline CDR1 and CDR2 sequences are MNHNS and SASEGT. The CDR3 sequence is CASSPIERTGTWGYTF. The CDR3 nucleotides are TGTGCCAGCAGCCCTATAGAACGTACGGGGACGTGGGGCTACACCTTC.

This clonotype has only a few counts. V and J are TRBV7-9 and TRBJ1-5; D is unresolved. Germline V gene data show CDR1 as SEHNR and CDR2 as FQNEAQ (reference sequence). This CDR3 contains 13 residues. The V and J ends lost 3 bases and 4 bases respectively, with 7 bases between them. The CDR3 DNA is TGTGCCAGCAGCTTCCTGAATAATCAGCCCCAGCATTTT. Amino acid sequence: CASSFLNNQPQHF.

This clonotype was found a few times. The V and J genes are TRBV5-1 and TRBJ2-2; TRBD1 agrees at 7 bases. V shed 4 bases, J shed 6 bases, and the junction held 9 bases outside the gene matches. Germline V CDR1 and CDR2: SGHRS, YFSETQ. The CDR3 length is 15 residues. Written as DNA, the CDR3 is TGCGCCAGCAGCGTGGAGACAGGGATAGCCGGGGAGCTGTTTTTT. Protein product: CASSVETGIAGELFF.

This clonotype was detected only a few times. The V and J genes are TRBV6-5 and TRBJ2-7, with 7 bases identical to TRBD1. The V gene end was trimmed by 5 bases and the J gene end by 5 bases; junction bases not matched to a gene: 9. CDR1 is MNHEY and CDR2 is SVGAGI in the germline V gene. The CDR3 consists of 14 residues. For the CDR3, the DNA is TGTGCCAGCAGTCCCGACAGGGTTCCCCACGAGCAGTACTTC. Its protein product is CASSPDRVPHEQYF.

The V and J genes are TRBV7-9 and TRBJ1-1; D is ambiguous. Trimming removed 8 bases at V and 1 base at J, with 11 bases between. The germline CDR1 and CDR2 sequences are SEHNR and FQNEAQ (reference sequence). The CDR3 length is 13 residues. CDR3 in DNA: TGTGCCAGCCGTGACACCTCGAACACTGAAGCTTTCTTT. Its translation: CASRDTSNTEAFF.

This clonotype was detected a few times. This chain uses TRBV6-1 with TRBJ1-5; D is perhaps TRBD1 (6 bases). The CDR3 loop spans 13 amino acids. Between the trimmed V and J ends, which lost 7 bases and 6 bases, there was a span of 13 bases. The V gene's germline CDR1 is MNHNS and CDR2 SASEGT. In DNA form, the CDR3 reads TGTGCCAGCAAAAACCGGGGGCCTCAGCCCCAGCATTTT. Translation gives CASKNRGPQPQHF.

V is TRBV30 and J is TRBJ2-1; 9 nucleotides align to TRBD2. The CDR3 extends over 14 amino acids. Trimming cost V 7 bases and J 8 bases; bases outside gene matches: 12. Germline V lookup: CDR1 GTSNPN, CDR2 SVGIG (reference sequence). The chain's CDR3 is CALKSAGGWYEQFF. CDR3 DNA sequence: TGTGCCTTGAAATCTGCGGGGGGGTGGTATGAGCAGTTCTTC. Full variable domain (outside the CDR3, taken from reference TRBV30 and TRBJ2-1): SQTIHQWPATLVQPVGSPLSLECTVEGTSNPNLYWYRQAAGRGLQLLFYSVGIGQISSEVPQNLSASRPQDRQFILSSKKLLLSDSGFYLCALKSAGGWYEQFFGPGTRLTVL.

This clonotype was detected a few times. This chain uses TRBV27 with TRBJ2-7; D remains unclear. The CDR3 consists of 16 residues. V gave up 5 bases and J gave up 1 base, with 18 bases separating them. Germline-derived CDR1 and CDR2 are MNHEY and SMNVEV (reference sequence). CDR3: CASSPSPIRVSYEQYF. CDR3 DNA sequence: TGTGCCAGCAGTCCGAGCCCCATCCGGGTATCCTACGAGCAGTACTTC.

The chain joins TRBV6-5 to TRBJ2-7; D perhaps matches TRBD1 (5 bases). The V and J ends lost 7 bases and 6 bases respectively, with 16 bases between them. CDR1 is MNHEY, CDR2 SVGAGI, per germline. This CDR3 contains 13 residues. The CDR3 spells CASKGQGFSEQYF. CDR3 nucleotides: TGTGCCAGCAAAGGGCAGGGATTCAGCGAGCAGTACTTC.

The genes are TRBV4-1 and TRBJ2-7; the match to TRBD2 covers 16 bases. The germline V gene has CDR1 MGHRA and CDR2 YSYEKL. This CDR3 is 17 amino acids long. Germline trimming cut 3 bases from V and 5 bases from J; bases unmatched to any gene: 7. Written as DNA, the CDR3 is TGCGCCAGCAGCCAGGGACTAGCGGGGGGGTCTAGGGACGAGCAGTACTTC. Its translation: CASSQGLAGGSRDEQYF.

The J gene is TRBJ1-1, the V gene TRBV18, with 7 bases aligning to TRBD1. The V gene's germline CDR1 is KGHSH and CDR2 LQKENI. This CDR3 contains 13 residues. V lost 6 bases, J lost 7 bases, and 8 bases stayed unmatched. In nucleotides, the CDR3 is TGTGCCAGCTCGCCTAGACAGGGTGATGAAGCTTTCTTT. Translating it yields CASSPRQGDEAFF.

This clonotype was detected a few times. This CDR3 is CASSDTWGGTLEQFF. The CDR3 DNA reads as TGCGCCAGCAGCGACACCTGGGGGGGCACCCTTGAGCAGTTCTTC. The chain is built from TRBV5-1 and TRBJ2-1; D may be TRBD2 (7 bases). The V end lost 4 bases, the J end lost 9 bases, and 20 bases lay between the germline ends. Germline CDR1 SGHRS, CDR2 YFSETQ. This CDR3 has 15 residues.

The genes are TRBV20-1 and TRBJ2-3; D unresolved. The length of the CDR3 is 14 residues. With 2 bases removed from V and 2 bases from J, the gap between germline ends came to 11 bases. Germline loops: CDR1 DFQATT, CDR2 SNEGSKA (reference sequence). Written as DNA, the CDR3 is TGCAGTGCTAGAAGTCCCCAGAACACAGATACGCAGTATTTT. Translated, it gives CSARSPQNTDTQYF.

V usage is TRBV7-2 and J usage is TRBJ1-2; 7 bases align to TRBD1. Losses at the gene ends were 1 base for V and 3 bases for J; bases not matched to a gene: 8. Germline V gene data show CDR1 as SGHTA and CDR2 as FQGNSA. This CDR3 has 16 amino acids. In DNA, the CDR3 is TGTGCCAGCAGCTTAGTGCGGGCAGGGGGTGACTATGGCTACACCTTC. Protein: CASSLVRAGGDYGYTF.

This clonotype was observed at least ten times. The chain carries TRBV24-1 and TRBJ2-5, with TRBD1 matching 7 bases. Germline-derived CDR1 and CDR2 are KGHDR and SFDVKD. The ends lost 4 bases at V and 5 bases at J; junction bases unmatched: 15. The CDR3 consists of 17 residues. DNA for the CDR3: TGTGCCACCAGTGAGCCGACAGGGATCGAGGGCGTGGAGACCCAGTACTTC. Translation: CATSEPTGIEGVETQYF.

This clonotype was picked up a small number of times. This sequence joins TRBV5-1 and TRBJ1-2; possible D gene TRBD1, 5 bases. The CDR3 is 13 residues long. Trimming removed 4 bases at V and 9 bases at J, with 16 bases between. Germline V gives CDR1 SGHRS, CDR2 YFSETQ. CDR3 amino acids: CASSPGTSESYTF. Written as DNA, the CDR3 is TGCGCCAGCAGCCCCGGGACTTCGGAGAGCTACACCTTC.

The chain joins TRBV6-6 to TRBJ2-5; D is unclear. CDR3 size: 14 residues. Trimming took off 6 bases at V and 5 bases at J, with 16 bases between the two ends. Germline CDR1 MNHNY, CDR2 SVGAGI (reference sequence). In DNA form, the CDR3 reads TGTGCCAGCAGCTCCTACGGCGCTGCGGAGACCCAGTACTTC. Residues: CASSSYGAAETQYF.

The V and J genes are TRBV20-1 and TRBJ2-7; 7 bases match TRBD1. Germline V lookup: CDR1 DFQATT, CDR2 SNEGSKA (reference sequence). V lost 2 bases, J lost 5 bases, and 3 bases stayed unmatched. The CDR3 sequence is 12 residues long. CDR3 DNA: TGCAGTGCTAGATCGACAGGGAACGAGCAGTACTTC. This gives the protein CSARSTGNEQYF.

This clonotype was counted only a few times. V gene TRBV10-2 combines with J gene TRBJ2-1; unclear D gene. The CDR3 consists of 13 residues. Germline V gene data show CDR1 as WSHSY and CDR2 as SAAADI. Trimming cost V 3 bases and J 5 bases, with 8 bases left between them. CDR3: CASSDPPHNEQFF. CDR3 coding DNA: TGCGCCAGCAGTGACCCCCCCCACAATGAGCAGTTCTTC.

This clonotype appeared a few times. This chain joins TRBV5-1 and TRBJ2-1; TRBD1 matches at 10 bases. In germline, CDR1 is SGHRS, CDR2 YFSETQ. After removal of 0 bases from V and 0 bases from J, the junction contained 0 bases not matched to a gene. The length of the CDR3 is 16 residues. For the CDR3, the DNA is TGCGCCAGCAGCTTGGGACAGGGGGCCTCCTACAATGAGCAGTTCTTC. Translation: CASSLGQGASYNEQFF.

This clonotype was counted between two and nine times. This sequence joins TRBV5-4 and TRBJ2-5; TRBD2 matches at 14 bases. Per germline, CDR1 SGHNT and CDR2 YYREEE (reference sequence). This CDR3 spans 16 amino acids. With 5 bases clipped from V and 5 bases from J, the junction kept 8 bases outside the gene matches. The CDR3 DNA is TGTGCCAGCAGTACACGACTAGCGGGGGGGGTGGAGACCCAGTACTTC. Translation gives CASSTRLAGGVETQYF.

This clonotype was recorded a few times. The chain employs TRBV20-1 and TRBJ1-1; D uncertain. The germline V gene has CDR1 DFQATT and CDR2 SNEGSKA (reference sequence). This CDR3 has 13 residues. The V end lost 1 base, the J end lost 3 bases, and 9 bases lay between the germline ends. The CDR3 loop reads CSARARGYTEAFF. The CDR3 nucleotides are TGCAGTGCTAGAGCTCGGGGATACACTGAAGCTTTCTTT.

This chain connects TRBV19 to TRBJ2-5; 7 bases align to TRBD2. The germline V gene has CDR1 LNHDA and CDR2 SQIVND (reference sequence). The V segment lost 5 bases and the J segment 5 bases; nucleotides outside the gene matches: 11. CDR3 length: 15 amino acids. DNA for the CDR3: TGTGCCAGTAGTCTTACGGGAGCGGGGACGGAGACCCAGTACTTC. Translated: CASSLTGAGTETQYF.

The chain uses TRBV9 and TRBJ2-3; 7 nucleotides agree with TRBD2. The germline V gene has CDR1 SGDLS and CDR2 YYNGEE. J lost 1 base, V lost 6 bases, and 8 bases had no gene match. CDR3 length equals 15 residues. In nucleotides, the CDR3 is TGTGCCAGCACTCCGATAGCGGGTCGCACAGATACGCAGTATTTT. This translates into CASTPIAGRTDTQYF.

Only a few counts were recorded for this clonotype. V is TRBV2 and J is TRBJ2-7, with a tentative D call TRBD1 (7 bases). The germline gives CDR1 SNHLY, CDR2 FYNNEI. The CDR3 sequence is 12 residues long. The V gene lost 10 bases and the J gene lost 4 bases, with 14 bases spanning the gap. This chain's CDR3 is CAIGGQIYEQYF. The CDR3 DNA reads as TGTGCCATCGGGGGACAGATTTACGAGCAGTACTTC.

V is TRBV18 and J is TRBJ2-7, with D possibly matching TRBD1 (5 bases). The CDR3 length is 14 residues. Germline CDR1 KGHSH, CDR2 LQKENI. Trimming pared 4 bases from V and 0 bases from J, leaving 10 bases between. As DNA, the CDR3 is TGTGCCAGCTCACTTGACAGCCTCTCCTACGAGCAGTACTTC. Protein product: CASSLDSLSYEQYF.

In this sample, this clonotype turned up a few times. The chain couples TRBV5-1 to TRBJ1-1; the D gene is possibly TRBD1 (5 bases). CDR3 length equals 15 residues. Trimming pared 4 bases from V and 3 bases from J, leaving 16 bases between. CDR1 SGHRS and CDR2 YFSETQ come from the germline V gene. The CDR3 bases are TGCGCCAGCAGCCGCGTGGGCTCGGGGGACACTGAAGCTTTCTTT. This codes for CASSRVGSGDTEAFF.

This rearrangement joins TRBV12-3 or TRBV12-4 to TRBJ2-5, with TRBD1 as a possible D gene (6 bases). The CDR3 covers 15 residues. V was cut by 6 bases and J by 1 base, with 15 bases left in between. CDR3 residues: CASRFRQARQETQYF. For the CDR3, the DNA is TGTGCCAGCAGGTTCCGACAGGCCCGCCAAGAGACCCAGTACTTC.

This clonotype was found a few times. This chain uses TRBV20-1 with TRBJ2-5, with no clear D. Germline V gene lookup returns CDR1 DFQATT and CDR2 SNEGSKA (reference sequence). Between the trimmed V and J ends, which lost 2 bases and 2 bases, there was a span of 21 bases. The CDR3 loop spans 17 amino acids. Here the CDR3 reads CSARSRPGPPTQETQYF. In DNA form, the CDR3 reads TGCAGTGCTAGATCACGCCCCGGTCCCCCGACACAAGAGACCCAGTACTTC.

The chain recombines TRBV12-3 or TRBV12-4 with TRBJ2-3; 16 bases line up with TRBD2. Unmatched junction bases numbered 8, after V lost 5 bases and J lost 3 bases. The CDR3 loop spans 18 amino acids. CDR3 sequence (DNA): TGTGCCAGCAGTGCGGGACTAGCGGGAGGGCCCGGGACAGATACGCAGTATTTT. It is translated as CASSAGLAGGPGTDTQYF.

This clonotype occurred a few times. The CDR3 reads CASSFQFRTDTQYF. For the CDR3, the DNA is TGCGCCAGCAGCTTCCAATTTCGCACAGATACGCAGTATTTT. The chain employs TRBV5-1 and TRBJ2-3; D uncertain. CDR3 length: 14 amino acids. Germline lookup yields CDR1 SGHRS and CDR2 YFSETQ. V dropped 2 bases and J dropped 1 base, with 8 bases sitting between them.